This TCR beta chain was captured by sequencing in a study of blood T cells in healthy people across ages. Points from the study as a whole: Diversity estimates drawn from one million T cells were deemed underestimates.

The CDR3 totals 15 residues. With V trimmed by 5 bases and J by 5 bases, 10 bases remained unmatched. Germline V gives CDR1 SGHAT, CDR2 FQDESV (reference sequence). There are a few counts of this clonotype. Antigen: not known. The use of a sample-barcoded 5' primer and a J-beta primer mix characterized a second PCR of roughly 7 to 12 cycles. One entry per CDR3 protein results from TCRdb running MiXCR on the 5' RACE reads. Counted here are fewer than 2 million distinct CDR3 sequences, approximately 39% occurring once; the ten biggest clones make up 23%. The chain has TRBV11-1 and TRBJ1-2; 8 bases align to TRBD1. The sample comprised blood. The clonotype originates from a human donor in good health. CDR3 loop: CASSGDRGGVYGYTF. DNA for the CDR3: TGTGCCAGCAGCGGAGACAGGGGTGGAGTTTATGGCTACACCTTC.